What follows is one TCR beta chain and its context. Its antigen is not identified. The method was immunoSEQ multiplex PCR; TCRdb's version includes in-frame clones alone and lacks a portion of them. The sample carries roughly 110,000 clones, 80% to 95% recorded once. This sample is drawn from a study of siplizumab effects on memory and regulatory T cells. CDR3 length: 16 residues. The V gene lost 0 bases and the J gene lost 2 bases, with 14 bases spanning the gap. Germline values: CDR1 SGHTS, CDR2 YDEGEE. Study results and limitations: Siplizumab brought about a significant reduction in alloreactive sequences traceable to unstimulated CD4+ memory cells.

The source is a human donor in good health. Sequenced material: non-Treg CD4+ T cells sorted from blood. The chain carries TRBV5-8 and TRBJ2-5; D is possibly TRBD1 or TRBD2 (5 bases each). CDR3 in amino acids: CASSLGLGDYQETQYF. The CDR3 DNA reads TGTGCCAGCAGCTTGGGGTTGGGGGATTATCAAGAGACCCAGTACTTC.